The 22 T cell receptor beta chains reported below all come from one sample, sequenced in a study of blood T cell repertoires in COVID-19. The protocol was immunoSEQ multiplex PCR, while the TCRdb copy is restricted to in-frame clones and leaves out a portion. The sample holds around 300,000 clones; about 87% are singletons and the top ten take more than 5%. Sequenced input: PBMCs or T cells enriched from blood (not recorded which). The receptors here all came from a man aged 25-45 years who had recovered from COVID-19.

The rearrangement links TRBV5-1 to TRBJ1-1; the match to TRBD1 covers 8 bases. Germline CDR1 SGHRS, CDR2 YFSETQ. V lost 5 bases to trimming and J lost 0 bases; unmatched junction nucleotides: 3. This CDR3 has 14 residues. CDR3: CASSRDRMNTEAFF. The CDR3 nucleotides are TGCGCCAGCAGTCGGGACAGGATGAACACTGAAGCTTTCTTT. Combining the CDR3 with reference TRBV5-1 and TRBJ1-1 gives the whole variable domain KAGVTQTPRYLIKTRGQQVTLSCSPISGHRSVSWYQQTPGQGLQFLFEYFSETQRNKGNFPGRFSGRQFSNSRSEMNVSTLELGDSALYLCASSRDRMNTEAFFGQGTRLTVV.

The J gene is TRBJ1-4, the V gene TRBV6-1; unclear D gene. CDR1 and CDR2 from the germline V gene are MNHNS and SASEGT. This CDR3 is 14 amino acids long. V lost 0 bases and J 8 bases, leaving 10 bases between the germline ends. CDR3 in DNA: TGTGCCAGCAGTGAAGCGAGACAATCGGAAAAACTGTTTTTT. Its translation is CASSEARQSEKLFF.

The chain couples TRBV6-5 to TRBJ2-7; 8 bases map to TRBD1. The CDR3 spans 13 residues. V shed 9 bases and J 1 base; nucleotides not matched to a gene: 5. Germline values: CDR1 MNHEY, CDR2 SVGAGI. The CDR3 DNA reads as TGTGCCAGTATTGGGACAGGTTCCTACGAGCAGTACTTC. Its protein is CASIGTGSYEQYF.

The chain joins TRBV9 to TRBJ2-1; D remains ambiguous. The CDR3 sequence is 14 residues long. Trimming cost V 0 bases and J 4 bases, with 8 bases left between them. The germline gives CDR1 SGDLS, CDR2 YYNGEE. CDR3 nucleotides: TGTGCCAGCAGCGTAGATCCCTTTTACAATGAGCAGTTCTTC. It specifies CASSVDPFYNEQFF.

The V and J genes are TRBV5-1 and TRBJ2-2, with 13 bases matching TRBD2. CDR1 is SGHRS and CDR2 is YFSETQ in the germline V gene. The junction had 9 bases not matched to a gene; V was cut back by 5 bases and J by 2 bases. CDR3 length: 18 amino acids. The CDR3 bases are TGCGCCAGCAGTTCCCAGACTAGCGGGGGGACTAACACCGGGGAGCTGTTTTTT. Its translation: CASSSQTSGGTNTGELFF.

This CDR3 is CASSYGLSEQFF. The CDR3 DNA reads TGTGCCAGCAGTTACGGCCTCAGTGAGCAGTTCTTC. This rearrangement joins TRBV6-5 to TRBJ2-1, with D uncertain. CDR1 is MNHEY and CDR2 is SVGAGI in the germline V gene. The V end lost 2 bases, the J end lost 9 bases, and 8 bases lay between the germline ends. The CDR3 is 12 amino acids.

This clone was seen a single time. The chain carries TRBV11-2 and TRBJ2-3, with 9 bases identical to TRBD2. The CDR3 loop spans 16 amino acids. The germline V gene has CDR1 SGHAT and CDR2 FQNNGV. Unmatched junction bases numbered 7, after V lost 5 bases and J lost 1 base. In nucleotides, the CDR3 is TGTGCCAGCAGCCTGAGCGGGGGGCCCCGCACAGATACGCAGTATTTT. Its protein product is CASSLSGGPRTDTQYF.

The V and J genes are TRBV6-5 and TRBJ2-1; perhaps TRBD1 as D (5 bases). The CDR3 consists of 12 residues. Trimming removed 2 bases from V and 9 bases from J, with 8 bases in between. Germline V lookup: CDR1 MNHEY, CDR2 SVGAGI. CDR3 nucleotides: TGTGCCAGCAGTTACGGGGCAACTGAGCAGTTCTTC. It encodes CASSYGATEQFF.

This chain links TRBV11-2 with TRBJ1-4; the D is unclear. Germline V CDR1 and CDR2: SGHAT, FQNNGV. V was clipped by 0 bases and J by 8 bases, with 13 bases between them. CDR3 size: 15 residues. CDR3 in DNA: TGTGCCAGCAGCTTAGAGTGGAGGGAAAGGGAAAAACTGTTTTTT. The encoded protein is CASSLEWREREKLFF.

This clone was recorded only once. The rearrangement uses TRBV12-3 or TRBV12-4 and TRBJ2-7, with D possibly matching TRBD1 (5 bases). CDR3 size: 13 residues. V gave up 4 bases and J gave up 3 bases, with 10 bases separating them. The CDR3 DNA reads as TGTGCCAGCAGTTCATCAGGGATCTACGAGCAGTACTTC. This gives the protein CASSSSGIYEQYF.

The sample holds one count of this clone. The chain links TRBV10-2 to TRBJ1-1; 7 bases match TRBD1. CDR3 length: 15 amino acids. Germline values: CDR1 WSHSY, CDR2 SAAADI. Trimming cost V 3 bases and J 1 base; bases outside gene matches: 5. The CDR3 protein is CASSEWTGSNTEAFF. The DNA of the CDR3 is TGCGCCAGCAGTGAATGGACAGGATCGAACACTGAAGCTTTCTTT.

The V call is TRBV19, the J call TRBJ1-2; no reliable D call. Germline loops: CDR1 LNHDA, CDR2 SQIVND (reference sequence). The ends were cut back, 2 bases at V and 1 base at J, with 8 bases in the middle. There are 14 residues in the CDR3. The CDR3 region has the DNA TGTGCCAGTAGTATAAGGACTGATAACTATGGCTACACCTTC. Its protein is CASSIRTDNYGYTF.

The V call is TRBV30, the J call TRBJ1-1; a weak D match, TRBD1 (5 bases). V dropped 0 bases and J dropped 3 bases, with 11 bases sitting between them. Germline CDR1 reads GTSNPN; CDR2 reads SVGIG (reference sequence). The CDR3 contains 14 residues. CDR3 region: CAWSVQGRHTEAFF. For the CDR3, the DNA is TGTGCCTGGAGTGTCCAGGGTAGGCACACTGAAGCTTTCTTT.

Comment on this clone: The junction differs from germline at one of its ends, possibly a read error. The chain couples TRBV27 to TRBJ2-5; TRBD2 matches 12 bases. This CDR3 comprises 15 residues. Germline V CDR1 and CDR2: MNHEY, SMNVEV (reference sequence). For the CDR3, the DNA is TGTGCCAGCAGTTTGTCGCTCCTAGCGGGGGGGCCCTCGGACTTC. As protein: CASSLSLLAGGPSDF.

The chain is built from TRBV10-2 and TRBJ2-2, with 11 bases lining up with TRBD2. The CDR3 is made up of 16 amino acids. Germline values: CDR1 WSHSY, CDR2 SAAADI. V shed 0 bases and J 5 bases; nucleotides not matched to a gene: 2. CDR3 sequence reads: CASSESSGGATGELFF. The CDR3 DNA reads TGCGCCAGCAGTGAGTCTAGCGGGGGGGCGACCGGGGAGCTGTTTTTT.

The chain combines TRBV29-1 with TRBJ2-1, with TRBD2 matching 7 bases. Germline V gene data show CDR1 as SQVTM and CDR2 as ANQGSEA. The junction had 6 bases not matched to a gene; V was cut back by 0 bases and J by 1 base. CDR3 length: 16 residues. For the CDR3, the DNA is TGCAGCGTTGAAGAGGGAGGGGCCGGGTCCTACAATGAGCAGTTCTTC. It specifies CSVEEGGAGSYNEQFF.

The chain couples TRBV9 to TRBJ2-7; D perhaps matches TRBD1 (5 bases). The CDR3 spans 14 residues. Germline V gene sequence: CDR1 SGDLS, CDR2 YYNGEE. V was clipped by 6 bases and J by 2 bases, with 15 bases between them. The CDR3: CASNETASAYEQYF. CDR3 sequence (DNA): TGTGCCAGCAACGAGACAGCATCTGCCTACGAGCAGTACTTC.

This chain connects TRBV23-1 to TRBJ2-1; D is unresolved. Being an ORF, TRBV23-1 has a function that is uncertain. The V gene lost 0 bases and the J gene lost 5 bases, with 11 bases spanning the gap. CDR3 length equals 15 residues. This CDR3 is CASSQSVRSHNEQFF. Here the CDR3 DNA reads TGCGCCAGCAGTCAATCAGTCCGGAGCCACAATGAGCAGTTCTTC.

The chain recombines TRBV5-1 with TRBJ1-1; a possible D gene is TRBD1 (6 bases). Germline V gives CDR1 SGHRS, CDR2 YFSETQ. V lost 3 bases, J lost 2 bases, and 14 bases lay in between. The CDR3 is made up of 15 amino acids. The CDR3 coding sequence is TGCGCCAGCAGCTCCGGGGGGGCCCGAAACACTGAAGCTTTCTTT. Protein product: CASSSGGARNTEAFF.

The J gene is TRBJ1-1, the V gene TRBV7-9; D unclear. This CDR3 is built from 13 residues. Germline CDR1 reads SEHNR; CDR2 reads FQNEAQ (reference sequence). The V and J ends lost 4 bases and 3 bases respectively, with 9 bases between them. CDR3 loop: CASSWASDTEAFF. In nucleotides, the CDR3 is TGTGCCAGCAGCTGGGCCTCGGACACTGAAGCTTTCTTT. Looking up the rest from reference TRBV7-9 and TRBJ1-1 gives the full variable domain: DTGVSQNPRHKITKRGQNVTFRCDPISEHNRLYWYRQTLGQGPEFLTYFQNEAQLEKSRLLSDRFSAERPKGSFSTLEIQRTEQGDSAMYLCASSWASDTEAFFGQGTRLTVV.

This clone showed up just a few times. The V call is TRBV28, the J call TRBJ2-1; 12 bases align to TRBD2. V was pared by 4 bases and J by 10 bases, with 8 bases of the junction left unmatched. The CDR3 extends over 15 amino acids. Per the germline V gene, CDR1 is MDHEN and CDR2 is SYDVKM. Written as DNA, the CDR3 is TGTGCCAGCAGTTCCTGGACTAGCGGGGTATACGAGCAGTTCTTC. Encoded protein: CASSSWTSGVYEQFF.

A single count supports this clone. This chain links TRBV27 with TRBJ2-2; possible D gene TRBD1, 5 bases. This CDR3 spans 14 amino acids. Germline CDR1 and CDR2: MNHEY and SMNVEV (reference sequence). The V and J ends lost 4 bases and 3 bases respectively, with 9 bases between them. CDR3 in amino acids: CASSWTPYTGELFF. The DNA of the CDR3 is TGTGCCAGCAGTTGGACACCTTACACCGGGGAGCTGTTTTTT.